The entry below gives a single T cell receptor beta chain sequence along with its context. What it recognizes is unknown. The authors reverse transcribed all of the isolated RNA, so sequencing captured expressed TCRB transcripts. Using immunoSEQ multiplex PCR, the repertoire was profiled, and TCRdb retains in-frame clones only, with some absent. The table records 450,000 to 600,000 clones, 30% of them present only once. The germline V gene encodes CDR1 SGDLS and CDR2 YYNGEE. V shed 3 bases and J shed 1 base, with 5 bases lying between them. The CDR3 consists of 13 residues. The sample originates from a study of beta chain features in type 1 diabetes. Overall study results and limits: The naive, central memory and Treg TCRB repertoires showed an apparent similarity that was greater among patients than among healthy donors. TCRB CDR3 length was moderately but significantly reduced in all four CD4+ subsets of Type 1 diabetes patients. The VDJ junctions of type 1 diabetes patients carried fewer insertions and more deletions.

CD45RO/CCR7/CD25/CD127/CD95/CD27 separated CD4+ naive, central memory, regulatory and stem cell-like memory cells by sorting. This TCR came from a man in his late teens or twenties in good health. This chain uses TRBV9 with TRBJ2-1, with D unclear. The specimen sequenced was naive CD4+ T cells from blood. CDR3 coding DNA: TGTGCCAGCAGCGAACGGTCCTACAATGAGCAGTTCTTC. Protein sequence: CASSERSYNEQFF.